A single sample is the source of the 25 T cell receptor beta chains below, sequenced in a study of control samples from healthy donors and cancer patients. Assay: immunoSEQ multiplex PCR; the TCRdb copy retains only in-frame clones and omits some. The sample has around 110,000 clones, 88% seen once. The sequenced sample was blood. The receptors were gathered from a woman aged 70-85 years in good health.

The sample holds one count of this clone. The chain links TRBV6-1 to TRBJ2-7; no clear D gene. CDR1 and CDR2 (germline): MNHNS, SASEGT. The CDR3 is 12 residues long. Trimming removed 1 base at V and 4 bases at J, with 5 bases between. The CDR3 nucleotides are TGTGCCAGCAGTGAAGTGGGTTACGAGCAGTACTTC. This encodes CASSEVGYEQYF.

A single count supports this clone. This chain connects TRBV19 to TRBJ1-2, with 7 bases that match TRBD1. The CDR3 is 12 amino acids. Trimming at V came to 4 bases and at J to 8 bases, leaving 4 bases not matched to a gene. Per the germline V gene, CDR1 is LNHDA and CDR2 is SQIVND (reference sequence). CDR3 nucleotide sequence: TGTGCCAGTAGTAATAGGGACAGAGGCTACACCTTC. It is translated as CASSNRDRGYTF.

This clone was recorded once. The chain couples TRBV4-1 to TRBJ2-1; 8 bases are shared with TRBD2. Looked up from germline, CDR1 is MGHRA and CDR2 is YSYEKL. The CDR3 runs 17 residues. The V segment lost 3 bases and the J segment 0 bases; nucleotides outside the gene matches: 7. The CDR3 DNA follows: TGCGCCAGCAGCCAGAGTTTAGCGGGGAGCTCCTACAATGAGCAGTTCTTC. Protein: CASSQSLAGSSYNEQFF.

The chain carries TRBV6-5 and TRBJ2-7, with D possibly being TRBD1 or TRBD2 (5 bases each). CDR3 length equals 13 residues. Germline-derived CDR1 and CDR2 are MNHEY and SVGAGI. Trimming removed 5 bases from V and 0 bases from J, with 8 bases in between. The CDR3 is CASSRDASYEQYF. CDR3 DNA sequence: TGTGCCAGCAGTAGGGACGCCTCCTACGAGCAGTACTTC.

This clone was observed a single time. The V and J genes are TRBV9 and TRBJ1-1; unclear D gene. Trimming removed 0 bases at V and 2 bases at J, with 14 bases between. The CDR3 consists of 16 residues. Germline values: CDR1 SGDLS, CDR2 YYNGEE. The CDR3 region has the DNA TGTGCCAGCAGCGTAGGTGGACTCCCTGGAAACACTGAAGCTTTCTTT. It translates to CASSVGGLPGNTEAFF. Full variable domain (missing parts from reference TRBV9 and TRBJ1-1): DSGVTQTPKHLITATGQRVTLRCSPRSGDLSVYWYQQSLDQGLQFLIQYYNGEERAKGNILERFSAQQFPDLHSELNLSSLELGDSALYFCASSVGGLPGNTEAFFGQGTRLTVV.

The chain combines TRBV11-3 with TRBJ2-7; maybe TRBD2 (6 bases). The V gene lost 1 base and the J gene lost 6 bases, with 19 bases spanning the gap. The CDR3 extends over 16 amino acids. Germline loops: CDR1 SGHNT, CDR2 YENEEA. CDR3 region: CASSLGLMVRGVEQYF. The CDR3 coding sequence is TGTGCCAGCAGCTTAGGTCTGATGGTGCGGGGCGTCGAGCAGTACTTC. Looking up the rest from reference TRBV11-3 and TRBJ2-7 gives the full variable domain: EAGVVQSPRYKIIEKKQPVAFWCNPISGHNTLYWYLQNLGQGPELLIRYENEEAVDDSQLPKDRFSAERLKGVDSTLKIQPAELGDSAVYLCASSLGLMVRGVEQYFGPGTRLTVT.

This clone showed up just once. This sequence joins TRBV7-9 and TRBJ2-1, with TRBD1 matching over 9 bases. The CDR3 runs to 11 residues. CDR1 and CDR2 from the germline V gene are SEHNR and FQNEAQ (reference sequence). Unmatched junction bases numbered 2, after V lost 5 bases and J lost 12 bases. CDR3 sequence (DNA): TGTGCCAGCAGCCCGGGACAGGGGCAGTTCTTC. Translation gives CASSPGQGQFF.

This rearrangement joins TRBV5-5 to TRBJ2-3, with D possibly matching TRBD1 (6 bases). Germline V gives CDR1 SGHKS, CDR2 YYEKEE (reference sequence). The germline V and J ends were trimmed by 6 bases and 3 bases, with 11 bases remaining between them. The length of the CDR3 is 13 residues. CDR3 bases: TGTGCCAGCACCATACAGGGTACAGATACGCAGTATTTT. This translates into CASTIQGTDTQYF.

This sequence joins TRBV25-1 and TRBJ2-5; TRBD2 matches at 10 bases. There are 16 residues in the CDR3. Losses at the gene ends were 3 bases for V and 4 bases for J; bases not matched to a gene: 8. CDR1 MGHDK and CDR2 SYGVNS come from the germline V gene. Written as DNA, the CDR3 is TGTGCCAGCAGTGATCCTAAGCGGGGGGGGGCAGAGACCCAGTACTTC. Encoded protein: CASSDPKRGGAETQYF.

The chain recombines TRBV6-2 or TRBV6-3 with TRBJ1-1; D possibly corresponds to TRBD1 (5 bases). The CDR3 consists of 14 residues. V lost 6 bases, J lost 4 bases, and 15 bases lay in between. Per germline, CDR1 MNHEY and CDR2 SVGEGT. The CDR3: CASSPITGSTEAFF. The CDR3 DNA reads TGTGCCAGCAGCCCAATCACAGGAAGCACTGAAGCTTTCTTT.

V and J are TRBV19 and TRBJ1-2; D is possibly TRBD1 (5 bases). This CDR3 is built from 13 residues. Looked up from germline, CDR1 is LNHDA and CDR2 is SQIVND (reference sequence). Trimming stripped 10 bases from V and 3 bases from J, with 15 bases between. CDR3 region: CATKDTDYYGYTF. CDR3 DNA sequence: TGTGCCACCAAGGACACAGACTACTATGGCTACACCTTC.

The chain carries TRBV27 and TRBJ2-1; no firm D call. This CDR3 region has 14 residues. The germline gives CDR1 MNHEY, CDR2 SMNVEV (reference sequence). The V and J ends lost 5 bases and 6 bases respectively, with 14 bases between them. CDR3 nucleotides: TGTGCCAGCAGTCGCTCAGGCGAAGGCAATGAGCAGTTCTTC. Translation: CASSRSGEGNEQFF.

This clone was recorded a few times. The genes are TRBV5-1 and TRBJ2-3; 10 bases are a match to TRBD1. The CDR3 extends over 16 amino acids. Germline V gives CDR1 SGHRS, CDR2 YFSETQ. J gave up 2 bases and V 0 bases, and 3 bases lay outside the gene matches. CDR3: CASSLGQGAPTDTQYF. In nucleotides, the CDR3 is TGCGCCAGCAGCTTGGGACAGGGGGCCCCCACAGATACGCAGTATTTT.

This clone was recorded only once. V and J are TRBV3-1 (or the pseudogene TRBV3-2) and TRBJ2-3, with a weak D call TRBD2 (5 bases). CDR1 LGHDT and CDR2 YNNKEL come from the germline V gene (reference sequence). This CDR3 region has 17 residues. V lost 0 bases, J lost 4 bases, and 17 bases lay in between. The DNA of the CDR3 is TGTGCCAGCAGCCAAGATATGACTAAGAGAGGTTCAGATACGCAGTATTTT. Its protein is CASSQDMTKRGSDTQYF.

The chain combines TRBV10-3 with TRBJ2-1; 10 bases agree with TRBD2. CDR3 length equals 14 residues. Germline V gene data show CDR1 as ENHRY and CDR2 as SYGVKD. Germline trimming cut 6 bases from V and 7 bases from J; bases unmatched to any gene: 6. The CDR3 reads CAIRSTSGQNEQFF. CDR3 bases: TGTGCCATCAGGTCGACTAGCGGGCAGAATGAGCAGTTCTTC.

This rearrangement joins TRBV7-9 to TRBJ2-3; D is possibly TRBD1 (6 bases). The CDR3 consists of 16 residues. The germline V gene has CDR1 SEHNR and CDR2 FQNEAQ (reference sequence). Trimming cost V 5 bases and J 2 bases, with 17 bases left between them. The CDR3 here is CASSLDRILPTDTQYF. CDR3 coding DNA: TGTGCCAGCAGCCTTGACAGGATTCTCCCCACAGATACGCAGTATTTT.

This clone has just a few counts. The V call is TRBV19, the J call TRBJ1-1, with D perhaps matching TRBD1 (5 bases). CDR3 length equals 13 residues. Germline CDR1 and CDR2: LNHDA and SQIVND (reference sequence). V lost 1 base and J lost 4, with 7 bases in between. This CDR3 reads CASSIVGGTEAFF. The CDR3 DNA reads as TGTGCCAGTAGTATAGTCGGGGGCACTGAAGCTTTCTTT.

The CDR3 sequence: CASRERDRVQGEQYF. The DNA of the CDR3 is TGTGCCAGTAGGGAGCGGGACAGGGTACAAGGCGAGCAGTACTTC. The chain has TRBV19 and TRBJ2-7, with 9 bases fitting TRBD1. V lost 6 bases and J lost 6; bases outside the gene matches: 12. Germline V gives CDR1 LNHDA, CDR2 SQIVND (reference sequence). The CDR3 consists of 15 residues.

The chain is built from TRBV4-3 and TRBJ2-7; D tentatively reads TRBD1 or TRBD2 (5 bases each). This CDR3 spans 18 amino acids. Deletions cut 0 bases from V and 7 bases from J, with 25 bases between. The germline gives CDR1 LGHNA, CDR2 YSLEER. CDR3 in amino acids: CASSQELIRDGHTREQYF. CDR3 in DNA: TGCGCCAGCAGCCAAGAATTAATCCGGGACGGCCATACTCGGGAGCAGTACTTC.

This clone was recorded a few times. This chain connects TRBV7-9 to TRBJ2-7, with a weak D call TRBD1 (6 bases). V was pared by 1 base and J by 6 bases, with 13 bases between. Germline-derived CDR1 and CDR2 are SEHNR and FQNEAQ (reference sequence). This CDR3 contains 14 residues. The CDR3 spells CASSLDRVGGEQYF. In DNA, the CDR3 is TGTGCCAGCAGCTTAGACAGGGTAGGAGGCGAGCAGTACTTC.

This chain joins TRBV9 and TRBJ2-2, with 7 bases that match TRBD1. This CDR3 has 14 amino acids. The germline V gene encodes CDR1 SGDLS and CDR2 YYNGEE. Trimming cost V 4 bases and J 3 bases; bases outside gene matches: 3. The CDR3 reads CASSFGQDTGELFF. The CDR3 DNA reads as TGTGCCAGCAGCTTCGGACAGGACACCGGGGAGCTGTTTTTT.

The genes are TRBV5-1 and TRBJ2-7; D assignment may be TRBD1 or TRBD2 (7 bases each). Trimming pared 4 bases from V and 6 bases from J, leaving 17 bases between. Germline CDR1 and CDR2: SGHRS and YFSETQ. The CDR3 is 14 amino acids. As DNA, the CDR3 is TGCGCCAGCAGCCAGACAGGGAGGGTCCGCGAGCAGTACTTC. Its translation is CASSQTGRVREQYF.

This rearrangement joins TRBV6-5 to TRBJ2-5; the match to TRBD2 covers 11 bases. Trimming removed 6 bases from V and 5 bases from J; junction bases left unmatched: 5. Germline-derived CDR1 and CDR2 are MNHEY and SVGAGI. The CDR3 runs to 14 residues. In DNA form, the CDR3 reads TGTGCCAGCAGCCTAGCGGGGGGCTTGGAGACCCAGTACTTC. Protein sequence: CASSLAGGLETQYF.

The V gene is TRBV27, the J gene TRBJ2-7; D possibly corresponds to TRBD1 (5 bases). CDR3 length: 13 amino acids. CDR1 is MNHEY and CDR2 is SMNVEV in the germline V gene (reference sequence). V was cut by 3 bases and J by 4 bases, with 10 bases left in between. The DNA for the CDR3 is TGTGCCAGCAGTTTTGCCAGGGCTTACGAGCAGTACTTC. As protein: CASSFARAYEQYF.

This chain connects TRBV5-5 to TRBJ2-3; possibly TRBD1 for D (6 bases). CDR3 size: 12 residues. Per germline, CDR1 SGHKS and CDR2 YYEKEE (reference sequence). V was clipped by 4 bases and J by 11 bases, with 14 bases between them. CDR3 in amino acids: CASSPTGLEQYF. The CDR3 nucleotides read TGTGCCAGCAGCCCAACAGGGTTAGAGCAGTATTTT.